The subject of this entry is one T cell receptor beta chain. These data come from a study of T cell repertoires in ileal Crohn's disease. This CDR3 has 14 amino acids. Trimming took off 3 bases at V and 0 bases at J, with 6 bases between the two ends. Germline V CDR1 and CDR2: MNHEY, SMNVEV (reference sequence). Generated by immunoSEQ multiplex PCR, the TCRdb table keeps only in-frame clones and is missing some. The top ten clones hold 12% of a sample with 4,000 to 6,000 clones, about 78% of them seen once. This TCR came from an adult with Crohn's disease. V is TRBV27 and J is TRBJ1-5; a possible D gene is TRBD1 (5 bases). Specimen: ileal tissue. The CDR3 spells CASSFRGSNQPQHF. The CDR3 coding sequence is TGTGCCAGCAGTTTTAGGGGTAGCAATCAGCCCCAGCATTTT.